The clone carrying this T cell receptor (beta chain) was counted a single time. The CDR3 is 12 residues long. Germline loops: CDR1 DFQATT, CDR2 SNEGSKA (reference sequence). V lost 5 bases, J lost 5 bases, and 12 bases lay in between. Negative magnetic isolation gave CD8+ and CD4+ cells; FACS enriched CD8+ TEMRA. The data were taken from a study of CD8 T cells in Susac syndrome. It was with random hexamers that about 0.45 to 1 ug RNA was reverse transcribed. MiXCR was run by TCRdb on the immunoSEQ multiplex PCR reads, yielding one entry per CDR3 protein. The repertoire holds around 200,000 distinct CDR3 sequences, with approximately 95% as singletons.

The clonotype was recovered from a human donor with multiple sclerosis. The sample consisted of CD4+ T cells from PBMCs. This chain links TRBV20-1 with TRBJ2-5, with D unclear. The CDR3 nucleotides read TGCAGTGCTGGGTGGGCCGCGGAGACCCAGTACTTC. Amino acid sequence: CSAGWAAETQYF.